The rows below give T cell receptor beta chains drawn from one sample of a study of Ad26.COV2.S vaccination and SARS-CoV-2 variants. Here immunoSEQ multiplex PCR was the method, and the copy in TCRdb shows in-frame clones only, minus some. Of 330,000 or so clones detected, 85% to 90% appear once; the ten largest clones hold roughly 6%. Source: peripheral blood, taken in a trial of Ad26.COV2.S vaccine versus placebo. Receptor source: a person aged 18-60 years who received the Ad26.COV2.S COVID-19 vaccine or a placebo. Both conserved end residues are trimmed from each CDR3. Fields, in order: CDR3 length, V gene, CDR3 protein.

>13|TRBV7-2
ASSPARVVTDTQY
>14|TRBV20-1
SASPNPGPSNTEAF
>13|TRBV19
ASRTTDATNEKLF
>13|TRBV9
ASSAQTGSSYEQY
>12|TRBV19
ASRVGVSNTEAF
>14|TRBV11-3
ASSLSPHKGGTEAF
>13|TRBV4-2
ASSQEGTDNYGYT
>13|TRBV4-1
ASSQWASGGNEQF
>13|TRBV27
ASSSPTGGLYEQY
>10|TRBV7-9
ASPGGDNEQF
>14|TRBV6-2/TRBV6-3
ASSPFSVGSNQPQH
>13|TRBV4-3
ASSQGGSSYNEQF
>12|TRBV7-2
ASSLQGLGNTIY
>13|TRBV18
ASSQDRQGAYEQY
>17|TRBV7-2
ASSSSHTQGLWSNQPQH
>16|TRBV7-6
ASSDEEGAGFGANVLT
>17|TRBV4-3
ASSLEPGLAGGPRNEQF
>11|TRBV11-2
ASSFSGNTEAF
>11|TRBV12-3/TRBV12-4
ASRPDPPSPLH
>11|TRBV27
ASSLTWGVEAF
>13|TRBV6-2/TRBV6-3
ASSVAGGPGDEQF
>12|TRBV6-2/TRBV6-3
ASSWGRKNTEAF
>7|TRBV29-1
SVGRDQF
>12|TRBV12-5
ASGLVVGGNEQF
>14|TRBV12-5
ASGLVVTGGNQPQH
>9|TRBV12-3/TRBV12-4
ASSSGGGYT
>17|TRBV5-1
ASSLVPLAGRPSTDTQY
>16|TRBV4-3
ASSQGSDFPKNTGELF
>12|TRBV5-1
ASSLAPGNYGYT
>12|TRBV9
ASSIGTVSYEQY
>15|TRBV4-1
ASSHGSWGLGYNEQF
>12|TRBV3-1/TRBV3-2
ASSQDGMNTEAF
>14|TRBV5-1
ASSPTGAATNEKLF
>10|TRBV6-2/TRBV6-3
ASSYEGQPQH
>14|TRBV19
ASRTRDKEGNQPQH